This T cell receptor beta chain was found in a study of T cell responses to AZD1222 COVID-19 vaccine. Notes on the study in general: Spike-specific TCR breadth and depth went up after people got two AZD1222 doses. Only 5 or 6 AZD1222 recipients were seropositive at baseline. Donors were chiefly white British, with a greater number of females, and clonal diversity was perhaps underestimated.

On this clone: Its target is unknown.

Trimming removed 4 bases at V and 3 bases at J, with 10 bases between. CDR1 is MNHNY and CDR2 is SVGAGI in the germline V gene (reference sequence). There are 14 residues in the CDR3. Some clones are missing from TCRdb's copy, which holds only in-frame ones; the method was immunoSEQ multiplex PCR. The sample has about 69,000 clones, 70% to 90% seen once. The TCR sequence derives from an adult who received the AZD1222 COVID-19 vaccine. Sample: peripheral blood, taken 28 days after the second AZD1222 dose. V and J are TRBV6-6 and TRBJ1-5, with D maybe TRBD1 (5 bases). The chain's CDR3 is CASSLTELNQPQHF. For the CDR3, the DNA is TGTGCCAGCAGTTTGACAGAGCTCAATCAGCCCCAGCATTTT.